One and the same sample provided the 13 T cell receptor beta chains below, sequenced in a study of regulatory T cells in long-lasting Graves disease. The time point denotes: newly diagnosed GD, antithyroid drugs for less than 3 months. Researchers made the TCR library from RNA that was extracted from PBMCs. Arm-PCR with iRepertoire HTBI primers amplified the CDR3 regions for these TCR beta libraries. TCRdb re-called the multiplex PCR reads with MiXCR, one entry per CDR3 protein. This table has about 210,000 distinct CDR3 sequences, approximately 19% appearing once. This same sample was also part of a study on T cells in Graves' hyperthyroidism and ophthalmopathy.

Here the sequenced sample was peripheral blood mononuclear cells (PBMCs), taken at new diagnosis, from a patient treated with antithyroid drugs. Receptors originate from a woman between 25 and 40 years old with Graves disease.

This chain uses TRBV6-2 or TRBV6-3 with TRBJ1-5; unclear D gene. The CDR3 loop spans 14 amino acids. Germline CDR1 MNHEY, CDR2 SVGEGT. Deletions cut 4 bases from V and 4 bases from J, with 11 bases between. The DNA for the CDR3 is TGTGCCAGCAGTTTGAAGGGCCTGAATCAGCCCCAGCATTTT. Amino acid sequence: CASSLKGLNQPQHF.

V and J are TRBV11-2 and TRBJ1-1, with no clear D. CDR1 SGHAT and CDR2 FQNNGV come from the germline V gene. Trimming removed 5 bases at V and 0 bases at J, with 16 bases between. The length of the CDR3 is 16 residues. The CDR3 is CASSPPPRRMNTEAFF. The CDR3 DNA sequence: TGTGCCAGCAGCCCCCCCCCCAGGAGGATGAACACTGAAGCTTTCTTT.

This clonotype has a count of ten or more. The rearrangement joins TRBV7-9 to TRBJ2-7; no clear D gene. The CDR3 has 13 residues. V gave up 6 bases and J gave up 8 bases, with 17 bases separating them. Germline-derived CDR1 and CDR2 are SEHNR and FQNEAQ (reference sequence). The CDR3 loop is CASRIGPLGKQYF. As DNA, the CDR3 is TGTGCCAGCAGGATTGGACCGCTAGGAAAGCAGTACTTC.

The V call is TRBV3-1, the J call TRBJ2-5; the D gene is possibly TRBD2 (5 bases). The CDR3 sequence is 15 residues long. The V and J ends lost 3 bases and 2 bases respectively, with 13 bases between them. The germline CDR1 and CDR2 sequences are LGHDT and YNNKEL (reference sequence). CDR3 region: CASSHLAGKQETQYF. The CDR3 DNA is TGTGCCAGCAGCCATCTCGCCGGGAAGCAAGAGACCCAGTACTTC.

This chain uses TRBV24-1 with TRBJ1-4; the match to TRBD1 covers 10 bases. The germline gives CDR1 KGHDR, CDR2 SFDVKD. The CDR3 is 18 residues long. With 1 base clipped from V and 4 bases from J, the junction kept 8 bases outside the gene matches. Here the CDR3 DNA reads TGTGCCACCAGTGATTTAAGGGACAGGGGAACGTTTAATGAAAAACTGTTTTTT. This gives the protein CATSDLRDRGTFNEKLFF.

This clonotype was recorded many times. This rearrangement joins TRBV11-2 to TRBJ2-2; D is unresolved. V dropped 7 bases and J dropped 8 bases, with 11 bases sitting between them. The CDR3 is made up of 12 amino acids. Germline V gene lookup returns CDR1 SGHAT and CDR2 FQNNGV. The CDR3 nucleotides are TGTGCCAGCACCATCCTGGGGGGGGAGCTGTTTTTT. Its protein product is CASTILGGELFF. The whole variable domain, remainder taken from reference TRBV11-2 and TRBJ2-2, is EAGVAQSPRYKIIEKRQSVAFWCNPISGHATLYWYQQILGQGPKLLIQFQNNGVVDDSQLPKDRFSAERLKGVDSTLKIQPAKLEDSAVYLCASTILGGELFFGEGSRLTVL.

In the case of this clonotype: This clone may be a read error of a much larger clone one base away. The V gene is TRBV11-2, the J gene TRBJ1-1, with D perhaps TRBD1 (5 bases). The CDR3 has 14 residues. Germline-derived CDR1 and CDR2 are SGHAT and FQNNGV. CDR3: CTSSQGWGGTEAFF. The CDR3 DNA follows: TGTACCAGCAGCCAAGGGTGGGGCGGCACTGAAGCTTTCTTT. The full variable domain, completed using reference TRBV11-2 and TRBJ1-1, is EAGVAQSPRYKIIEKRQSVAFWCNPISGHATLYWYQQILGQGPKLLIQFQNNGVVDDSQLPKDRFSAERLKGVDSTLKIQPAKLEDSAVYLCTSSQGWGGTEAFFGQGTRLTVV.

Points on this clonotype: Only one base separates this from a far larger clonotype, so it likely reflects a read error. The rearrangement uses TRBV9 and TRBJ2-7; D is possibly TRBD1 (5 bases). The germline gives CDR1 SGDLS, CDR2 YYNGEE. Trimming took 4 bases from V and 2 from J, leaving 13 bases between them. CDR3 length: 14 residues. DNA for the CDR3: TGTGCCAGCAGCCACTGGGGCAGAACCTACGAGCAGTACTTC. Protein: CASSHWGRTYEQYF.

This clonotype was counted many times. V usage is TRBV24-1 and J usage is TRBJ2-7; unclear D gene. Between the trimmed V and J ends, which lost 10 bases and 2 bases, there was a span of 20 bases. CDR3 length equals 15 residues. Germline CDR1 KGHDR, CDR2 SFDVKD. The CDR3 bases are TGTGCCACTGCCCCCTCCTACGGTACGACCTACGAGCAGTACTTC. As protein: CATAPSYGTTYEQYF.

This clonotype was seen at least ten times. The V and J genes are TRBV3-1 and TRBJ1-2; D is ambiguous. V shed 1 base and J shed 1 base, with 10 bases lying between them. This CDR3 contains 15 residues. Germline values: CDR1 LGHDT, CDR2 YNNKEL (reference sequence). DNA for the CDR3: TGTGCCAGCAGCCAAGGAAGGGCTGGTAACTATGGCTACACCTTC. This encodes CASSQGRAGNYGYTF.

This clonotype was detected only a few times. This sequence joins TRBV5-6 and TRBJ1-1; 7 bases match TRBD1. Losses at the gene ends were 1 base for V and 5 bases for J; bases not matched to a gene: 8. This CDR3 spans 15 amino acids. Germline values: CDR1 SGHDT, CDR2 YYEEEE. The CDR3 DNA reads TGTGCCAGCAGCTTGTCCGACCCCAGGGGGACTGAAGCTTTCTTT. Encoded protein: CASSLSDPRGTEAFF.

The chain joins TRBV7-2 to TRBJ2-1; D gene uncertain. CDR3 length equals 16 residues. V lost 5 bases and J 5 bases, leaving 19 bases between the germline ends. Germline values: CDR1 SGHTA, CDR2 FQGNSA. In DNA form, the CDR3 reads TGTGCCAGCAGCAACAAGCCGTCCCGAAACCACAATGAGCAGTTCTTC. As protein: CASSNKPSRNHNEQFF.

The chain links TRBV6-1 to TRBJ1-1; D gene unclear. Trimming pared 10 bases from V and 8 bases from J, leaving 14 bases between. There are 11 residues in the CDR3. Germline V gene data show CDR1 as MNHNS and CDR2 as SASEGT. DNA for the CDR3: TGTGCCACAGAACCCCGAGGGGAAGCTTTCTTT. Residues: CATEPRGEAFF.